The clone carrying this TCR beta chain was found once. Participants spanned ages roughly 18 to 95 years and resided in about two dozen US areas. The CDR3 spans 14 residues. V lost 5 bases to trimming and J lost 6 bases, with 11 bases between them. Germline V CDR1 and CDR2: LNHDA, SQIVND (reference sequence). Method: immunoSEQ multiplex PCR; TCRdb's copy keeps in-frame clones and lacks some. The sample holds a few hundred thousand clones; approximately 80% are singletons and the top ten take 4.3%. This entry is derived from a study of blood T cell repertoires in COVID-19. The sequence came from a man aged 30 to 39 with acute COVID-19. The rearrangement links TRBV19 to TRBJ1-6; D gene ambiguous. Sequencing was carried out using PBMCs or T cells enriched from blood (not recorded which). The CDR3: CASSGGSSNSPLHF. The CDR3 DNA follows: TGTGCCAGTAGTGGAGGCTCGAGTAATTCACCCCTCCACTTT.